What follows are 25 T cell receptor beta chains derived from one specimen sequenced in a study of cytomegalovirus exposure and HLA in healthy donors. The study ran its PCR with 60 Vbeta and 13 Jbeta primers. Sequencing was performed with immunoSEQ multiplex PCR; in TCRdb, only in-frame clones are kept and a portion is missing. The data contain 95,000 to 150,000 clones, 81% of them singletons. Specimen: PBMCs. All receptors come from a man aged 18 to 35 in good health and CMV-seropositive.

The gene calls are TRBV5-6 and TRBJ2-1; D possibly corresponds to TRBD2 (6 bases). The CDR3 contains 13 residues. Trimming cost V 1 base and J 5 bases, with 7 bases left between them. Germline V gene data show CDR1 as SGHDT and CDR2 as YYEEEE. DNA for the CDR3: TGTGCCAGCAGCTTGTGGACTAACAATGAGCAGTTCTTC. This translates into CASSLWTNNEQFF.

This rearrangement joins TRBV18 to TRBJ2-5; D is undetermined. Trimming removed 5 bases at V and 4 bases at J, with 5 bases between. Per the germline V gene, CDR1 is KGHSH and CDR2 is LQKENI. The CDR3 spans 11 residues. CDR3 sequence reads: CASSASETQYF. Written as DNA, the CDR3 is TGTGCCAGCTCAGCGTCAGAGACCCAGTACTTC.

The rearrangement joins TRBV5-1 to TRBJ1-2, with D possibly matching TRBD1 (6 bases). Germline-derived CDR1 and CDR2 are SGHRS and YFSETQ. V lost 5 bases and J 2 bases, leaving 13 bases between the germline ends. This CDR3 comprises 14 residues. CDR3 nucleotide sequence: TGCGCCAGCAGGGAAAGCACAGGGAACTATGGCTACACCTTC. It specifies CASRESTGNYGYTF.

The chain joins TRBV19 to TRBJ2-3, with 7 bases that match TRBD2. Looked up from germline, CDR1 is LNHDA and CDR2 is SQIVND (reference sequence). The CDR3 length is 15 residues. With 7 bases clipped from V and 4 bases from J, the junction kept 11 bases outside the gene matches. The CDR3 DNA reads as TGTGCCAGTAACCCCGCGGGCGGGAGTGCAGATACGCAGTATTTT. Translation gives CASNPAGGSADTQYF.

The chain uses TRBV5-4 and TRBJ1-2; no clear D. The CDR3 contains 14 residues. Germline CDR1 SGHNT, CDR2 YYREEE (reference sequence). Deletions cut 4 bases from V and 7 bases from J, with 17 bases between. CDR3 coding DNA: TGTGCCAGCAGCCCTCTTGAACCCACCGGTGGCTACACCTTC. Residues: CASSPLEPTGGYTF.

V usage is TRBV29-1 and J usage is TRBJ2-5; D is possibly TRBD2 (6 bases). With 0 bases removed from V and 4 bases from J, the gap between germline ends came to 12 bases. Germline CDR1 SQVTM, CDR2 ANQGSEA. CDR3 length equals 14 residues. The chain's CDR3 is CSVEEGLAVETQYF. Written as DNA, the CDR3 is TGCAGCGTTGAAGAAGGGTTAGCGGTAGAGACCCAGTACTTC.

DNA of the CDR3: TGTGCCAGCAGCGAGGGACAGGGGGCAACTGAAGCTTTCTTT. Residues: CASSEGQGATEAFF. The chain recombines TRBV9 with TRBJ1-1; 12 bases match TRBD1. CDR3 length equals 14 residues. The trim removed 3 bases at V and 5 bases at J, leaving 2 bases unmatched. Germline values: CDR1 SGDLS, CDR2 YYNGEE.

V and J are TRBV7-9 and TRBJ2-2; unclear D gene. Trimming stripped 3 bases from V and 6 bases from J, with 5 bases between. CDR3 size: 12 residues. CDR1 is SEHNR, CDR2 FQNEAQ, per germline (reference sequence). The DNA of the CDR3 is TGTGCCAGCAGCTTTCGTCCCGGGGAGCTGTTTTTT. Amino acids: CASSFRPGELFF.

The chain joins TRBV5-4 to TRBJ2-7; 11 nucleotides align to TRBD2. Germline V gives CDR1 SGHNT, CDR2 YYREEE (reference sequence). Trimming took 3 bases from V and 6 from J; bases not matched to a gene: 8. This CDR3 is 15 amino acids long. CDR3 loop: CASSSVAGGPIEQYF. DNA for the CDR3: TGTGCCAGCAGCTCAGTAGCGGGAGGGCCCATCGAGCAGTACTTC.

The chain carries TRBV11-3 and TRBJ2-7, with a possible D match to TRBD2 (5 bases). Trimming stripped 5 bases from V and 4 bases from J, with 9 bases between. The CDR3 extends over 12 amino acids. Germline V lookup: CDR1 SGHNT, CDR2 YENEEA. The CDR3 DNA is TGTGCCAGCAGCACGTCGGGATACGAGCAGTACTTC. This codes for CASSTSGYEQYF.

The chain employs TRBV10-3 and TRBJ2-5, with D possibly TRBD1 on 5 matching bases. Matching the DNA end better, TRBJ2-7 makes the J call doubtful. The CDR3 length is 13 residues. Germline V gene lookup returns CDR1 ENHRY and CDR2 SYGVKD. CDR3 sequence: CAISEQGSYEQYF. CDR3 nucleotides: TGTGCCATCAGTGAGCAGGGATCCTACGAGCAGTACTTC.

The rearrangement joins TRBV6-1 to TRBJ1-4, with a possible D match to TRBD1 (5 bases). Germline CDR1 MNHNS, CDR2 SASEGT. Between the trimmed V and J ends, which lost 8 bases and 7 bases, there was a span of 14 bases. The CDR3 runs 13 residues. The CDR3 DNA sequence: TGTGCCAGCCAGGGAAACGTGGGTGAAAAACTGTTTTTT. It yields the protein CASQGNVGEKLFF.

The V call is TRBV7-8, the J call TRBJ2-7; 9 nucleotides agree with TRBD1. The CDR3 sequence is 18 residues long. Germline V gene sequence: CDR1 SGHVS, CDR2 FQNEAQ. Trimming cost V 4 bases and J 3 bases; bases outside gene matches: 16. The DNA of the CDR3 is TGTGCCAGCAGCTCCCGAATCCGTACCGGGACAGGGAGCTACGAGCAGTACTTC. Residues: CASSSRIRTGTGSYEQYF.

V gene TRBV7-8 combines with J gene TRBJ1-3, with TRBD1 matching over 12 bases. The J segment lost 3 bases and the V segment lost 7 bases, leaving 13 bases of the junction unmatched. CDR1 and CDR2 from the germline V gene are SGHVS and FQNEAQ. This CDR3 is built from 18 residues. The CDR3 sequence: CASNRGTGQGADGNTIYF. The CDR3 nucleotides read TGTGCCAGCAACCGCGGGACGGGACAGGGGGCGGATGGAAACACCATATATTTT.

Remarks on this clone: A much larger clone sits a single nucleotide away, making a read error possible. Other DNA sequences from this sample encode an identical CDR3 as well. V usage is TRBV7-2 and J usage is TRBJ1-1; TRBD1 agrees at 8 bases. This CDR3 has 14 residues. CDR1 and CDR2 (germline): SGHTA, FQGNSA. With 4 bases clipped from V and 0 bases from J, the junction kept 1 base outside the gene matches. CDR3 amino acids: CASSSGQVNTEAFF. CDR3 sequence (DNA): TGTGCCAGCAGCTCGGGACAGGTGAACACTGAAGCTTTCTTT. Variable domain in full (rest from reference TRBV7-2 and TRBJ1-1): GAGVSQSPSNKVTEKGKDVELRCDPISGHTALYWYRQSLGQGLEFLIYFQGNSAPDKSGLPSDRFSAERTGGSVSTLTIQRTQQEDSAVYLCASSSGQVNTEAFFGQGTRLTVV.

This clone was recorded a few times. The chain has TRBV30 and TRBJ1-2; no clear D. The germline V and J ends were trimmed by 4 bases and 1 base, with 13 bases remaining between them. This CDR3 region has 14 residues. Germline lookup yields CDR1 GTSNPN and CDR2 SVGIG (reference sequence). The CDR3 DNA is TGTGCCTGGACCTTAGCCGGGAGTAACTATGGCTACACCTTC. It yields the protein CAWTLAGSNYGYTF.

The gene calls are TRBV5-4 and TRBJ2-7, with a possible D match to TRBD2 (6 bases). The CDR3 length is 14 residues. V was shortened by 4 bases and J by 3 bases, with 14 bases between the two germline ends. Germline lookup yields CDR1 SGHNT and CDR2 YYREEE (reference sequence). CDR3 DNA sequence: TGTGCCAGCAGCCCAGGGACTGGGAACTACGAGCAGTACTTC. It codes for CASSPGTGNYEQYF.

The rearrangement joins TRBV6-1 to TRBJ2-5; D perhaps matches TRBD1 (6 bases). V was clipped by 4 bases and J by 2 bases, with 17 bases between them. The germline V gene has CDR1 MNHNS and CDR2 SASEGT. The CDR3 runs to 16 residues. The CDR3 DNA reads TGTGCCAGCAGTGCGATTCAACAGGGAGCGCAAGAGACCCAGTACTTC. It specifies CASSAIQQGAQETQYF.

CDR3 sequence (DNA): TGTGCCAGCAGCCGACAGGGAGCTAATGAAAAACTGTTTTTT. Its protein product is CASSRQGANEKLFF. V and J are TRBV11-2 and TRBJ1-4, with TRBD1 matching over 7 bases. Germline values: CDR1 SGHAT, CDR2 FQNNGV. The CDR3 has 14 amino acids. After removal of 5 bases from V and 3 bases from J, the junction contained 3 bases not matched to a gene.

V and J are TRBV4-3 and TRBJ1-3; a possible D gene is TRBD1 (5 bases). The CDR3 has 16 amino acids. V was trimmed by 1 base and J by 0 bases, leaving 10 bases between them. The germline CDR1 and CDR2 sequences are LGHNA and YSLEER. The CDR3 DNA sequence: TGCGCCAGCAGCCAAGGGGCGGGACGCTCTGGAAACACCATATATTTT. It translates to CASSQGAGRSGNTIYF.

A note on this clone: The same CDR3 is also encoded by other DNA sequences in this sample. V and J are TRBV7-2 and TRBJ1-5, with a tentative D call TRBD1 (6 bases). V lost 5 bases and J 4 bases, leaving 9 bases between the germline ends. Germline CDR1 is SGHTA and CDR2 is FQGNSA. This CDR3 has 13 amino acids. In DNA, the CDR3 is TGTGCCAGCAGCCTCAGGGGAAATCAGCCCCAGCATTTT. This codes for CASSLRGNQPQHF.

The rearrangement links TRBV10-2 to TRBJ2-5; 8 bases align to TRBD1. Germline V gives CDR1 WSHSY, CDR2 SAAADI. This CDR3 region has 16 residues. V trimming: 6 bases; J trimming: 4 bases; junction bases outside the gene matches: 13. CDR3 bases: TGCGCCAGCAGGGAACGGGGCAGGGGGCGTGGAGAGACCCAGTACTTC. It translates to CASRERGRGRGETQYF.

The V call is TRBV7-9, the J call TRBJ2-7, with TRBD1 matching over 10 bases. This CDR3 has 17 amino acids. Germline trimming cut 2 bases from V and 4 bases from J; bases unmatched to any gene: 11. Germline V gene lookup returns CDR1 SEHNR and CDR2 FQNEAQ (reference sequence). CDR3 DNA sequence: TGTGCCAGCAGCTTATCCCCGGACCGGGACAGGGGATACGAGCAGTACTTC. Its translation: CASSLSPDRDRGYEQYF.

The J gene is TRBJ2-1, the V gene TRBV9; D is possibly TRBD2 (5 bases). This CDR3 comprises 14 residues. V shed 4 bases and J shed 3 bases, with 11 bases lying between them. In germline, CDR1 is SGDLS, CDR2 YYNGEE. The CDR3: CASSPPRGYNEQFF. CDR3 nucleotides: TGTGCCAGCAGCCCTCCCCGGGGCTACAATGAGCAGTTCTTC.

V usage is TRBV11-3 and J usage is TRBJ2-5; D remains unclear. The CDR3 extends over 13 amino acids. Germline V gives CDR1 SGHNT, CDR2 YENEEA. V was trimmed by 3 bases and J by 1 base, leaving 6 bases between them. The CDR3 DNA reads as TGTGCCAGCAGCTTGGGCCGCCAAGAGACCCAGTACTTC. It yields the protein CASSLGRQETQYF. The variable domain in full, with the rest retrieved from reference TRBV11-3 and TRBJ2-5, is EAGVVQSPRYKIIEKKQPVAFWCNPISGHNTLYWYLQNLGQGPELLIRYENEEAVDDSQLPKDRFSAERLKGVDSTLKIQPAELGDSAVYLCASSLGRQETQYFGPGTRLLVL.